The 32 T cell receptor beta chains listed next were all sequenced from one sample in a study of control samples from healthy donors and cancer patients. Assay: immunoSEQ multiplex PCR; the TCRdb copy retains only in-frame clones and omits some. The repertoire includes about 140,000 clones, around 90% of them detected once, and over 4% sits in the top ten. Sequenced sample: blood. The receptors shown here come from a man aged 30 to 39 in good health.

This chain links TRBV6-5 with TRBJ1-6; the D gene is possibly TRBD1 (5 bases). CDR1 is MNHEY and CDR2 is SVGAGI in the germline V gene. V gave up 10 bases and J gave up 0 bases, with 10 bases separating them. The CDR3 contains 14 residues. CDR3 bases: TGTGCCACTCGGGGGAGCTCCTATAATTCACCCCTCCACTTT. Amino acid sequence: CATRGSSYNSPLHF.

The chain combines TRBV9 with TRBJ1-1; D unresolved. V lost 4 bases and J 2 bases, leaving 21 bases between the germline ends. This CDR3 comprises 17 residues. Germline lookup yields CDR1 SGDLS and CDR2 YYNGEE. CDR3 protein: CASSPRSAGSKNTEAFF. The CDR3 DNA reads TGTGCCAGCAGCCCTCGGTCGGCAGGCTCGAAAAACACTGAAGCTTTCTTT.

The chain has TRBV4-1 and TRBJ1-6; TRBD1 might be the D (5 bases). The CDR3 runs 14 residues. Trimming shortened V by 3 bases and J by 8 bases, and 11 bases separated the two germline ends. In germline, CDR1 is MGHRA, CDR2 YSYEKL. The CDR3 loop is CASSQGVIDSPLHF. DNA for the CDR3: TGCGCCAGCAGCCAGGGGGTTATAGATTCACCCCTCCACTTT.

The chain joins TRBV7-8 to TRBJ2-1; TRBD2 matches 11 bases. Germline CDR1 is SGHVS and CDR2 is FQNEAQ. The CDR3 loop spans 16 amino acids. The V and J ends lost 5 bases and 8 bases, in that order; junction bases with no gene match: 11. CDR3 DNA: TGTGCCAGCAGCGGGGGGACTAGCGGAGCCTTGGATGAGCAGTTCTTC. It specifies CASSGGTSGALDEQFF. The entire variable domain, with the rest obtained from reference TRBV7-8 and TRBJ2-1, is as follows: GAGVSQSPRYKVAKRGQDVALRCDPISGHVSLFWYQQALGQGPEFLTYFQNEAQLDKSGLPSDRFFAERPEGSVSTLKIQRTQQEDSAVYLCASSGGTSGALDEQFFGPGTRLTVL.

V usage is TRBV19 and J usage is TRBJ1-5, with D uncertain. Per the germline V gene, CDR1 is LNHDA and CDR2 is SQIVND (reference sequence). V lost 3 bases and J 0 bases, leaving 15 bases between the germline ends. The CDR3 has 17 amino acids. The CDR3 protein is CASSITVGLYSNQPQHF. As DNA, the CDR3 is TGTGCCAGTAGTATTACGGTTGGACTTTATAGCAATCAGCCCCAGCATTTT.

A single count supports this clone. This chain connects TRBV7-9 to TRBJ2-7; 14 bases match TRBD2. Per germline, CDR1 SEHNR and CDR2 FQNEAQ (reference sequence). This CDR3 has 16 amino acids. V lost 5 bases and J lost 4; bases outside the gene matches: 7. CDR3 nucleotides: TGTGCCAGCAGCCCCGGGACTAGCGGGAGATTTTACGAGCAGTACTTC. Translation: CASSPGTSGRFYEQYF.

This chain connects TRBV6-4 to TRBJ1-1; TRBD1 agrees at 7 bases. Germline V gene sequence: CDR1 MRHNA, CDR2 SNTAGT. Trimming took 6 bases from V and 1 from J; bases not matched to a gene: 5. The CDR3 runs to 14 residues. CDR3 nucleotides: TGTGCCAGCAGAGCCGGGACAGAGAACACTGAAGCTTTCTTT. As protein: CASRAGTENTEAFF.

This chain links TRBV7-9 with TRBJ2-4; no clear D. V was trimmed by 4 bases and J by 15 bases, leaving 13 bases between them. Germline V gene sequence: CDR1 SEHNR, CDR2 FQNEAQ (reference sequence). This CDR3 is built from 11 residues. CDR3 sequence: CASSSGPLWYF. The CDR3 coding sequence is TGTGCCAGCAGCTCCGGGCCCCTATGGTACTTC.

The chain carries TRBV5-1 and TRBJ2-5; D perhaps matches TRBD2 (5 bases). Germline V gene data show CDR1 as SGHRS and CDR2 as YFSETQ. V was clipped by 3 bases and J by 1 base, with 19 bases between them. The CDR3 is 17 residues long. The CDR3 region is CASSSGLREGIQETQYF. CDR3 coding DNA: TGCGCCAGCAGCTCGGGGTTGAGGGAAGGGATCCAAGAGACCCAGTACTTC.

The CDR3 spells CASSELVSGLPRETQYF. The CDR3 nucleotides read TGTGCCAGCAGTGAATTGGTTAGCGGGCTACCTCGAGAGACCCAGTACTTC. This chain joins TRBV25-1 and TRBJ2-5, with 7 positions matching TRBD2. The CDR3 is made up of 17 amino acids. The V segment lost 1 base and the J segment 4 bases; nucleotides outside the gene matches: 12. Germline CDR1 and CDR2: MGHDK and SYGVNS.

This clone appeared a single time. The chain joins TRBV7-2 to TRBJ2-7; a weak D match, TRBD1 (5 bases). The V gene's germline CDR1 is SGHTA and CDR2 FQGNSA. This CDR3 has 14 residues. Trimming removed 5 bases at V and 1 base at J, with 12 bases between. The CDR3 protein is CASSPDRPSYEQYF. The CDR3 coding sequence is TGTGCCAGCAGCCCTGACAGACCGTCCTACGAGCAGTACTTC.

The CDR3 DNA sequence: TGCGCCAGCAGCCATCCCTCGGGACAGGGGGCGAATCAGCCCCAGCATTTT. Protein: CASSHPSGQGANQPQHF. The rearrangement links TRBV4-1 to TRBJ1-5, with TRBD1 identical over 12 bases. The trim removed 3 bases at V and 4 bases at J, leaving 7 bases unmatched. The CDR3 length is 17 residues. Germline assignment: CDR1 MGHRA and CDR2 YSYEKL.

The chain uses TRBV25-1 and TRBJ2-7; D is undetermined. Between the trimmed V and J ends, which lost 5 bases and 2 bases, there was a span of 13 bases. CDR1 and CDR2 (germline): MGHDK, SYGVNS. This CDR3 contains 14 residues. Here the CDR3 reads CASSPRTATYEQYF. DNA of the CDR3: TGTGCCAGCAGTCCCAGGACGGCCACCTACGAGCAGTACTTC.

This chain connects TRBV3-1 (or the pseudogene TRBV3-2) to TRBJ2-5; D remains unclear. Germline CDR1 and CDR2: LGHDT and YNNKEL (reference sequence). This CDR3 spans 15 amino acids. Trimming removed 10 bases at V and 2 bases at J, with 20 bases between. CDR3 DNA sequence: TGTGCCACCGTTCCGGGCCTCTTTCGGCAAGAGACCCAGTACTTC. Its protein is CATVPGLFRQETQYF.

V is TRBV28 and J is TRBJ2-7; D gene unclear. Per the germline V gene, CDR1 is MDHEN and CDR2 is SYDVKM. CDR3 length: 11 amino acids. Between the trimmed V and J ends, which lost 5 bases and 4 bases, there was a span of 6 bases. CDR3 residues: CASSPRYEQYF. The CDR3 coding sequence is TGTGCCAGCAGTCCCAGATACGAGCAGTACTTC.

J is TRBJ1-3 and V is TRBV6-5; D perhaps matches TRBD1 (5 bases). Trimming took off 5 bases at V and 6 bases at J, with 17 bases between the two ends. The germline gives CDR1 MNHEY, CDR2 SVGAGI. The CDR3 is made up of 15 amino acids. CDR3 nucleotides: TGTGCCAGCAGTCGCAGCTTAGGACAAGTAAACACCATATATTTT. Translated, it gives CASSRSLGQVNTIYF.

The gene calls are TRBV7-8 and TRBJ2-1; D may be TRBD2 (7 bases). Germline V gene lookup returns CDR1 SGHVS and CDR2 FQNEAQ. Trimming removed 4 bases from V and 6 bases from J, with 19 bases in between. This CDR3 contains 16 residues. Here the CDR3 reads CASSSGGRGSINEQFF. The CDR3 DNA is TGTGCCAGCAGCTCCGGGGGGCGGGGCTCAATCAATGAGCAGTTCTTC.

The genes are TRBV10-3 and TRBJ1-4, with TRBD1 matching over 10 bases. This CDR3 is 14 amino acids long. Germline assignment: CDR1 ENHRY and CDR2 SYGVKD. Trimming took 6 bases from V and 7 from J; bases not matched to a gene: 5. CDR3 sequence: CAISSGTGVEKLFF. The CDR3 DNA sequence: TGTGCCATCAGCTCCGGGACAGGGGTTGAAAAACTGTTTTTT.

J is TRBJ2-7 and V is TRBV19; 7 nucleotides match TRBD1. Trimming took 3 bases from V and 5 from J; bases not matched to a gene: 10. The V gene's germline CDR1 is LNHDA and CDR2 SQIVND (reference sequence). The CDR3 loop spans 15 amino acids. The CDR3 sequence: CASSIRTGGQDEQYF. The DNA of the CDR3 is TGTGCCAGTAGTATTAGGACAGGAGGCCAGGACGAGCAGTACTTC.

The chain joins TRBV5-1 to TRBJ2-4; D possibly uses TRBD1 or TRBD2 (7 bases each). Germline V gives CDR1 SGHRS, CDR2 YFSETQ. Between the trimmed V and J ends, which lost 4 bases and 1 base, there was a span of 21 bases. The length of the CDR3 is 18 residues. Here the CDR3 reads CASSPQGGGEGAKNIQYF. CDR3 coding DNA: TGCGCCAGCAGCCCCCAGGGGGGGGGCGAAGGGGCCAAAAACATTCAGTACTTC.

The count of this clone is one. CDR3 sequence reads: CATKSGAGGNTGELFF. CDR3 DNA sequence: TGTGCCACCAAATCGGGGGCGGGGGGTAACACCGGGGAGCTGTTTTTT. The chain carries TRBV12-1 and TRBJ2-2; TRBD2 is taken as the D call from the table, unchecked against the DNA. TRBV12-1 is flagged as a pseudogene. The CDR3 sequence is 16 residues long.

The V call is TRBV7-9, the J call TRBJ2-5, with TRBD1 matching 7 bases. The CDR3 is 14 residues long. Germline V gene lookup returns CDR1 SEHNR and CDR2 FQNEAQ (reference sequence). V shed 7 bases, J shed 2 bases, and the junction held 7 bases outside the gene matches. The CDR3, as DNA: TGTGCCAGCACCCTTAGCAGGGGGCAAGAGACCCAGTACTTC. It is translated as CASTLSRGQETQYF.

This chain joins TRBV6-2 or TRBV6-3 and TRBJ2-3; tentatively, D is TRBD1 or TRBD2 (6 bases each). This CDR3 has 17 amino acids. The ends were cut back, 4 bases at V and 5 bases at J, with 22 bases in the middle. Germline-derived CDR1 and CDR2 are MNHEY and SVGEGT. CDR3 nucleotide sequence: TGTGCCAGCAGTTCCACCCGACCGGGGGCAGGATTAGATACGCAGTATTTT. It codes for CASSSTRPGAGLDTQYF.

The chain has TRBV24-1 and TRBJ2-3; D not certain. The V gene lost 4 bases and the J gene lost 14 bases, with 18 bases spanning the gap. This CDR3 is 13 amino acids long. CDR1 is KGHDR, CDR2 SFDVKD, per germline. CDR3 amino acids: CATSDHNLIYLYF. DNA for the CDR3: TGTGCCACCAGTGACCATAATCTGATTTATCTGTATTTT.

The chain joins TRBV11-2 to TRBJ2-2, with TRBD2 as a possible D gene (6 bases). This CDR3 contains 18 residues. The V end was cut by 5 bases, the J end by 5 bases, with 24 bases between. Germline values: CDR1 SGHAT, CDR2 FQNNGV. The CDR3 protein is CASSHRPPSASGTGELFF. The CDR3 DNA reads as TGTGCCAGCAGCCACAGACCCCCTAGCGCCAGCGGAACCGGGGAGCTGTTTTTT.

The chain is built from TRBV5-1 and TRBJ1-3; D not certain. The V end lost 0 bases, the J end lost 0 bases, and 13 bases lay between the germline ends. This CDR3 is 17 amino acids long. Looked up from germline, CDR1 is SGHRS and CDR2 is YFSETQ. CDR3 coding DNA: TGCGCCAGCAGCTTGGAGCCGGGGAGAATCTCTGGAAACACCATATATTTT. Protein sequence: CASSLEPGRISGNTIYF.

The chain couples TRBV12-3 or TRBV12-4 to TRBJ2-3; D remains unclear. The CDR3 length is 10 residues. The V end was cut by 1 base, the J end by 15 bases, with 8 bases between. The CDR3: CASSLGMVYF. The CDR3 DNA sequence: TGTGCCAGCAGTTTAGGGATGGTATATTTT.

The rearrangement joins TRBV20-1 to TRBJ2-2; D is ambiguous. CDR3 length: 14 residues. Germline CDR1 reads DFQATT; CDR2 reads SNEGSKA (reference sequence). V shed 3 bases and J shed 2 bases, with 10 bases lying between them. DNA for the CDR3: TGCAGTGCTAGTGGGCGGATTAACACCGGGGAGCTGTTTTTT. Protein: CSASGRINTGELFF.

This rearrangement joins TRBV5-1 to TRBJ2-7, with 8 bases that match TRBD2. Germline V gives CDR1 SGHRS, CDR2 YFSETQ. The CDR3 runs 15 residues. With 5 bases clipped from V and 5 bases from J, the junction kept 12 bases outside the gene matches. The CDR3 coding sequence is TGCGCCAGCAGTCCCCTGCCTTCGACTAGCGACGAGCAGTACTTC. Its translation: CASSPLPSTSDEQYF.

This chain uses TRBV24-1 with TRBJ2-7; the match to TRBD2 covers 8 bases. Germline V gene sequence: CDR1 KGHDR, CDR2 SFDVKD. V gave up 0 bases and J gave up 9 bases; unmatched junction bases: 3. The CDR3 runs to 13 residues. Written as DNA, the CDR3 is TGTGCCACCAGTGATTTGCTCCGGGAGGGGCAGTACTTC. As protein: CATSDLLREGQYF.

The chain joins TRBV9 to TRBJ2-3; 7 bases fit TRBD2. V lost 4 bases to trimming and J lost 1 base; unmatched junction nucleotides: 3. The CDR3 extends over 14 amino acids. CDR1 SGDLS and CDR2 YYNGEE come from the germline V gene. The chain's CDR3 is CASSKTSRTDTQYF. The CDR3 bases are TGTGCCAGCAGCAAGACTAGCCGCACAGATACGCAGTATTTT.

The chain employs TRBV27 and TRBJ1-2, with D perhaps TRBD1 (6 bases). V was pared by 2 bases and J by 9 bases, with 13 bases between. Germline V gene lookup returns CDR1 MNHEY and CDR2 SMNVEV (reference sequence). CDR3 size: 13 residues. Written as DNA, the CDR3 is TGTGCCAGCAGTTTACTGGGGGCGCAAAGCTACACCTTC. It specifies CASSLLGAQSYTF.